The clone carrying this TCR beta chain was seen a handful of times. Its antigen is not identified. The V gene's germline CDR1 is DFQATT and CDR2 SNEGSKA (reference sequence). V was shortened by 1 base and J by 2 bases, with 15 bases between the two germline ends. The CDR3 has 16 residues. Treatment noted: roughly nine-day PBMC culture with coronavirus spike peptide pools or control peptides (ViraFEST assay). This sample is part of a study of vaccination and CD4 T cells after COVID-19. Oncomine TCR Beta short-read sequencing was applied to DNA from cultured CD4+ T cells. One entry per CDR3 protein, called by TCRdb with MiXCR from the PCR reads. The table records around 13,000 distinct CDR3 sequences, roughly 39% of them present only once.

The TCR was taken from a human donor who had recovered from COVID-19. Sequences were obtained from CD4+ T cells from blood, cultured in vitro. J is TRBJ1-5 and V is TRBV20-1; possible D gene TRBD1, 6 bases. The CDR3 is CSARGGQVWGNQPQHF. CDR3 coding DNA: TGCAGTGCTAGAGGGGGACAAGTCTGGGGCAATCAGCCCCAGCATTTT.